A selection of T cell receptor beta chains follows, all from one sample in a study of T cell clones after liver transplantation. Generated by immunoSEQ multiplex PCR, the TCRdb table keeps only in-frame clones and is missing some. The sample contains 9,000 to 10,000 clones, about 72% of which appear only once. The sequencing used CD8+ T cells from blood, collected at the approximately 16-month timepoint. The receptors come from a human patient who received a liver transplant. Some T cells may be transferred from the graft donor. The CDR3 runs from the conserved cysteine through the conserved F or W. A D gene is named only where the DNA matches it firmly. Only part of the rows carry a size: once, few, many, or a class if the clone is expanded.

CDR3: CASSKAGRADIAGVGTGELFF
DNA: TGTGCCAGCAGCAAAGCGGGTCGGGCGGATATAGCGGGAGTGGGCACCGGGGAGCTGTTTTTT
D: -
size: -
J: TRBJ2-2
V: TRBV21-1

CDR3: CASSYMGSGNTIYF
DNA: TGTGCCAGCAGTTACATGGGCTCTGGAAACACCATATATTTT
D: -
size: -
J: TRBJ1-3
V: TRBV6-5

CDR3: CSVPAIEGDGYTF
DNA: TGCAGCGTACCCGCTATCGAGGGTGATGGCTACACCTTC
D: -
size: -
J: TRBJ1-2
V: TRBV29-1

CDR3: CASSLDRDRVPTDTQYF
DNA: TGTGCCAGCAGTTTAGACCGGGACAGGGTTCCCACAGATACGCAGTATTTT
D: TRBD1
size: once
J: TRBJ2-3
V: TRBV28

CDR3: CASSRTGQGAGQPQHF
DNA: TGTGCCAGCAGTCGTACCGGACAGGGGGCTGGTCAGCCCCAGCATTTT
D: TRBD1
size: -
J: TRBJ1-5
V: TRBV28

CDR3: CASSQLAPNEQFF
DNA: TGTGCCAGCAGTCAACTAGCGCCGAATGAGCAGTTCTTC
D: TRBD2
size: few
J: TRBJ2-1
V: TRBV2

CDR3: CASSMTGDTEAFF
DNA: TGTGCCAGTAGTATGACGGGAGACACTGAAGCTTTCTTT
D: -
size: medium-sized
J: TRBJ1-1
V: TRBV19

CDR3: CASSGGQENSPLHF
DNA: TGTGCCAGCAGTGGGGGACAGGAGAATTCACCCCTCCACTTT
D: TRBD1
size: -
J: TRBJ1-6
V: TRBV6-1

CDR3: CASSLEGQHEKLFF
DNA: TGTGCCAGCAGTTTGGAGGGACAGCATGAAAAACTGTTTTTT
D: TRBD1
size: once
J: TRBJ1-4
V: TRBV27

CDR3: CASSTGTSLGNEQFF
DNA: TGTGCCAGCAGCACCGGGACTAGTCTTGGGAATGAGCAGTTCTTC
D: TRBD2
size: -
J: TRBJ2-1
V: TRBV6-5

CDR3: CASSQSRLLSSYEQYF
DNA: TGCGCCAGCAGCCAATCCCGACTTCTTAGCTCCTACGAGCAGTACTTC
D: -
size: -
J: TRBJ2-7
V: TRBV4-1

CDR3: CATSSRIGTAEAFF
DNA: TGTGCCACCAGCTCCCGAATTGGCACAGCGGAAGCTTTCTTT
D: -
size: -
J: TRBJ1-1
V: TRBV15

CDR3: CASSSRTSGWNEQFF
DNA: TGTGCCAGCAGCTCCCGGACTAGCGGTTGGAATGAGCAGTTCTTC
D: TRBD2
size: -
J: TRBJ2-1
V: TRBV11-2

CDR3: CASSEVGGTNEKLFF
DNA: TGTGCCAGCAGTGAAGTCGGGGGAACTAATGAAAAACTGTTTTTT
D: -
size: -
J: TRBJ1-4
V: TRBV6-1

CDR3: CASSQGSGEQFF
DNA: TGTGCCAGCAGCCAGGGGTCGGGTGAGCAGTTCTTC
D: -
size: -
J: TRBJ2-1
V: TRBV14

CDR3: CASGDGYEQYF
DNA: TGTGCCAGTGGGGACGGCTACGAGCAGTACTTC
D: -
size: few
J: TRBJ2-7
V: TRBV6-1

CDR3: CASSLAFNTGELFF
DNA: TGTGCCAGCAGCTTGGCGTTCAACACCGGGGAGCTGTTTTTT
D: -
size: -
J: TRBJ2-2
V: TRBV7-9

CDR3: CASSFLVGTDTQYF
DNA: TGCGCCAGCAGCTTCTTGGTGGGCACAGATACGCAGTATTTT
D: -
size: -
J: TRBJ2-3
V: TRBV5-1

CDR3: CAWSGGQETQYF
DNA: TGTGCCTGGAGTGGGGGGCAAGAGACCCAGTACTTC
D: -
size: few
J: TRBJ2-5
V: TRBV30

CDR3: CASSVPNNQPQHF
DNA: TGTGCCAGTAGTGTGCCGAACAATCAGCCCCAGCATTTT
D: -
size: -
J: TRBJ1-5
V: TRBV19

CDR3: CAISGIAGGLKDEQFF
DNA: TGTGCCATCAGTGGCATAGCGGGAGGGCTCAAGGATGAGCAGTTCTTC
D: TRBD2
size: -
J: TRBJ2-1
V: TRBV10-3

CDR3: CASSPTGSTYEQYF
DNA: TGTGCCAGCAGTCCGACAGGATCGACCTACGAGCAGTACTTC
D: -
size: -
J: TRBJ2-7
V: TRBV6-5

CDR3: CASSEDSSGANVLTF
DNA: TGTGCCAGCAGTGAAGACAGCTCTGGGGCCAACGTCCTGACTTTC
D: -
size: -
J: TRBJ2-6
V: TRBV6-1

CDR3: CASRDLRGQGYGYTF
DNA: TGTGCCAGCAGGGACCTTCGGGGACAGGGCTATGGCTACACCTTC
D: TRBD1
size: few
J: TRBJ1-2
V: TRBV2

CDR3: CASSEAYKDRGSGNTIYF
DNA: TGTGCCAGCAGTGAAGCGTACAAGGACAGGGGGTCTGGAAACACCATATATTTT
D: TRBD1
size: -
J: TRBJ1-3
V: TRBV2

CDR3: CASSRNTDLNAYNEQFF
DNA: TGTGCCAGCAGCCGTAACACAGATCTTAATGCCTACAATGAGCAGTTCTTC
D: -
size: -
J: TRBJ2-1
V: TRBV27

CDR3: CASSDGSGETQYF
DNA: TGTGCCAGCAGCGACGGGAGTGGGGAGACCCAGTACTTC
D: -
size: -
J: TRBJ2-5
V: TRBV7-9

CDR3: CASSLPGRPYEQYF
DNA: TGTGCCAGCAGCCTTCCGGGCCGACCCTACGAGCAGTACTTC
D: -
size: -
J: TRBJ2-7
V: TRBV7-9

CDR3: CASSLVSDTQYF
DNA: TGTGCCAGCAGCTTAGTTTCAGATACGCAGTATTTT
D: -
size: -
J: TRBJ2-3
V: TRBV11-2

CDR3: CASSQKAAATEAFF
DNA: TGTGCCAGCAGTCAAAAAGCGGCTGCCACTGAAGCTTTCTTT
D: -
size: -
J: TRBJ1-1
V: TRBV27

CDR3: CASSYSTGLRKLFF
DNA: TGTGCCAGCAGTTACTCTACAGGGCTGAGAAAACTGTTTTTT
D: -
size: once
J: TRBJ1-4
V: TRBV6-5

CDR3: CASSLASGIGAYEQYF
DNA: TGTGCCAGCAGCTTAGCATCGGGAATAGGGGCCTACGAGCAGTACTTC
D: -
size: -
J: TRBJ2-7
V: TRBV7-6

CDR3: CASSAPPTPQETQYF
DNA: TGTGCCAGCAGCGCACCTCCGACACCCCAAGAGACCCAGTACTTC
D: -
size: once
J: TRBJ2-5
V: TRBV28

CDR3: CATSRDRSTREKLFF
DNA: TGTGCCACCAGCAGAGATAGATCAACAAGGGAAAAACTGTTTTTT
D: -
size: -
J: TRBJ1-4
V: TRBV15

CDR3: CASSRLADGKETQYF
DNA: TGTGCCAGCAGCCGTCTAGCGGACGGCAAAGAGACCCAGTACTTC
D: TRBD2
size: -
J: TRBJ2-5
V: TRBV6-5

CDR3: CASSGGTFQETQYF
DNA: TGTGCCAGCAGCGGAGGGACTTTCCAAGAGACCCAGTACTTC
D: -
size: -
J: TRBJ2-5
V: TRBV7-8

CDR3: CSIHTNEQFF
DNA: TGCAGCATCCACACCAATGAGCAGTTCTTC
D: -
size: -
J: TRBJ2-1
V: TRBV29-1

CDR3: CASSFRQGGRWQTNEKLFF
DNA: TGTGCCAGCAGCTTTAGACAGGGAGGGCGGTGGCAGACTAATGAAAAACTGTTTTTT
D: TRBD1
size: few
J: TRBJ1-4
V: TRBV7-9

CDR3: CASSPGETYNEQFF
DNA: TGTGCCAGCAGCCCCGGGGAGACCTACAATGAGCAGTTCTTC
D: -
size: -
J: TRBJ2-1
V: TRBV6-4

CDR3: CASSLLAGGQETQYF
DNA: TGTGCCAGCAGCTTACTAGCGGGGGGCCAAGAGACCCAGTACTTC
D: TRBD2
size: -
J: TRBJ2-5
V: TRBV5-4

CDR3: CASSASGTSGPSSYNEQFF
DNA: TGTGCCAGCAGCGCGTCCGGGACTAGCGGGCCCAGCTCCTACAATGAGCAGTTCTTC
D: TRBD2
size: -
J: TRBJ2-1
V: TRBV9

CDR3: CASSPWGQETQYF
DNA: TGTGCCAGCAGCCCCTGGGGCCAAGAGACCCAGTACTTC
D: -
size: -
J: TRBJ2-5
V: TRBV11-3

CDR3: CASSSSWGSTDTQYF
DNA: TGTGCCAGCAGCTCGTCATGGGGGAGCACAGATACGCAGTATTTT
D: -
size: -
J: TRBJ2-3
V: TRBV11-3

CDR3: CASSLLPGKNIQYF
DNA: TGCGCCAGCAGCTTGTTACCGGGCAAAAACATTCAGTACTTC
D: -
size: -
J: TRBJ2-4
V: TRBV5-1

CDR3: CASSLASSYEQYF
DNA: TGTGCCAGCAGCTTAGCAAGCTCCTACGAGCAGTACTTC
D: -
size: -
J: TRBJ2-7
V: TRBV7-9

CDR3: CASSESTATQETQYF
DNA: TGCGCCAGCAGTGAGTCGACAGCTACCCAAGAGACCCAGTACTTC
D: -
size: -
J: TRBJ2-5
V: TRBV10-2

CDR3: CASCAGPETQYF
DNA: TGTGCCAGCTGTGCCGGCCCAGAGACCCAGTACTTC
D: -
size: -
J: TRBJ2-5
V: TRBV7-9

CDR3: CASSLASGGRCEQYF
DNA: TGTGCCAGCAGCTTAGCCAGCGGGGGGAGGTGCGAGCAGTACTTC
D: TRBD2
size: -
J: TRBJ2-7
V: TRBV7-9

CDR3: CASSEASRGLTDTQYF
DNA: TGTGCCAGCAGTGAAGCATCACGGGGTTTGACAGATACGCAGTATTTT
D: -
size: -
J: TRBJ2-3
V: TRBV6-1

CDR3: CASSLPGLGRNSYEQYF
DNA: TGTGCCAGCAGCTTACCGGGGCTGGGCAGGAACTCCTACGAGCAGTACTTC
D: -
size: -
J: TRBJ2-7
V: TRBV7-9

CDR3: CASSLALGGYGYTF
DNA: TGTGCCAGCAGCTTAGCTCTCGGAGGCTATGGCTACACCTTC
D: -
size: few
J: TRBJ1-2
V: TRBV11-3

CDR3: CASSLVGNYNSPLHF
DNA: TGCGCCAGCAGCTTGGTCGGGAACTATAATTCACCCCTCCACTTT
D: -
size: -
J: TRBJ1-6
V: TRBV5-1

CDR3: CATSRDRVNYGYTF
DNA: TGTGCCACCAGCAGGGACAGGGTTAACTATGGCTACACCTTC
D: TRBD1
size: -
J: TRBJ1-2
V: TRBV15

CDR3: CASSAGTGKYEQYF
DNA: TGTGCCAGCAGTGCCGGGACAGGGAAGTACGAGCAGTACTTC
D: TRBD1
size: -
J: TRBJ2-7
V: TRBV6-5

CDR3: CASSLGWGGNYNEQFF
DNA: TGTGCCAGCAGCTTAGGGTGGGGAGGGAACTACAATGAGCAGTTCTTC
D: TRBD2
size: -
J: TRBJ2-1
V: TRBV7-8

CDR3: CASSLIGSYEQYF
DNA: TGTGCCAGCAGTTTAATTGGGTCCTACGAGCAGTACTTC
D: -
size: -
J: TRBJ2-7
V: TRBV28

CDR3: CASSPGAVEAFF
DNA: TGTGCCAGCAGCCCAGGGGCGGTGGAAGCTTTCTTT
D: -
size: -
J: TRBJ1-1
V: TRBV7-9

CDR3: CASSISSGGTYEQYF
DNA: TGTGCCAGTAGTATTTCTAGCGGGGGGACCTACGAGCAGTACTTC
D: TRBD2
size: -
J: TRBJ2-7
V: TRBV19

CDR3: CASSSNGGKTYEQYF
DNA: TGTGCCAGCAGCTCGAACGGGGGGAAAACCTACGAGCAGTACTTC
D: TRBD2
size: -
J: TRBJ2-7
V: TRBV13